This TCR beta chain was sequenced in a study of T cell responses to AZD1222 COVID-19 vaccine. Whole-study context: Second-dose timings of about 4 or about 12 weeks were pooled. Study results and caveats: Variant regions that are unmutated are reportedly the target of nearly half of spike-specific TCRs. Seropositive AZD1222 recipients at baseline numbered only five or six.

In the case of this clone: The antigen is not known.

CDR3 length: 16 amino acids. The germline V gene has CDR1 SGHRS and CDR2 YFSETQ. Trimming left V 1 base short and J 3 bases short, with 16 bases between. Profiling relied on immunoSEQ multiplex PCR, and the TCRdb table lists in-frame clones only, not all of them. The sample holds 86,000 or so clones, roughly 87% seen once. The TCR was taken from an adult in good health. The input for sequencing was peripheral blood, taken on day 0 of AZD1222 vaccination. This sequence joins TRBV5-1 and TRBJ2-5, with D perhaps assigned TRBD1 or TRBD2 (7 bases each). CDR3 nucleotides: TGCGCCAGCAGCTTGAGTTCGGCAGGGGGGGAAGAGACCCAGTACTTC. This codes for CASSLSSAGGEETQYF.